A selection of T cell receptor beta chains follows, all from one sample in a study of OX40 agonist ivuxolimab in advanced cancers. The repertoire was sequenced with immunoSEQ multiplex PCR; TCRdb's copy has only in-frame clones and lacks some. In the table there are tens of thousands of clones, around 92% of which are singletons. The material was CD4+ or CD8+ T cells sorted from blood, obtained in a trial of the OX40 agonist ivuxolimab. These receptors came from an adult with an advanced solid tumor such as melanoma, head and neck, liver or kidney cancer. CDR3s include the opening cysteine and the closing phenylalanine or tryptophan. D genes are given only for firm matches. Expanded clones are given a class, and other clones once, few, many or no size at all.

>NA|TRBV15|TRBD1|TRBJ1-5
CATSTGQGDQPQHF
TGTGCCACCAGCACGGGACAGGGGGACCAGCCCCAGCATTTT
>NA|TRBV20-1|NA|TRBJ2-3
CSAGANPPYF
TGCAGTGCTGGGGCCAACCCCCCGTATTTT
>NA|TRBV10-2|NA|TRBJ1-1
CASSAAAEAFF
TGCGCCAGCAGTGCCGCGGCTGAAGCTTTCTTT
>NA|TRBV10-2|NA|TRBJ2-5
CASRGRAREETQYF
TGCGCCAGCAGGGGAAGGGCTAGAGAAGAGACCCAGTACTTC
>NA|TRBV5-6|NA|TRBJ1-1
CASSLQTNTEAFF
TGTGCCAGCAGCCTCCAGACGAACACTGAAGCTTTCTTT
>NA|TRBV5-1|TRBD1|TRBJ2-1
CASSLRDRGSNEQFF
TGCGCCAGCAGCTTGAGAGACAGGGGGTCCAATGAGCAGTTCTTC
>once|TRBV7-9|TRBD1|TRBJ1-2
CASSPRDSPNYGYTF
TGTGCCAGCAGCCCCCGGGACAGCCCTAACTATGGCTACACCTTC
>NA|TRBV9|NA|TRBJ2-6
CASSVEARDSGANVLTF
TGTGCCAGCAGCGTAGAAGCCCGGGACTCTGGGGCCAACGTCCTGACTTTC
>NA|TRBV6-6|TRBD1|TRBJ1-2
CASSVRDSQRVSF
TGTGCCAGCAGTGTCCGGGACAGCCAACGCGTTTCCTTC
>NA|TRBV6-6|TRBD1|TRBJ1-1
CASIRTGLNTEAFF
TGTGCCAGCATCCGGACAGGTTTGAACACTGAAGCTTTCTTT
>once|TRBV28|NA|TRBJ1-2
CASSFIGRGYTF
TGTGCCAGCAGTTTTATCGGGCGGGGCTACACCTTC
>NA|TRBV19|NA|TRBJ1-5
CASRGLGNQPQHF
TGTGCCAGTAGGGGGTTGGGTAATCAGCCCCAGCATTTT
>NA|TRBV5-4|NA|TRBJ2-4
CASSLGGAMTKNIQYF
TGTGCCAGCAGCTTAGGGGGGGCGATGACCAAAAACATTCAGTACTTC
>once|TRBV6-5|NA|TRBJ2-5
CASSSPYLGIQETQYF
TGTGCCAGCAGTTCCCCCTACCTGGGGATCCAAGAGACCCAGTACTTC
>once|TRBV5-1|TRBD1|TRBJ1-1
CASYERDRNTEAFF
TGCGCCAGCTATGAAAGGGACAGGAACACTGAAGCTTTCTTT
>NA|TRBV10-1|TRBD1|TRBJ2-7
CASSGEDRAPRYF
TGCGCCAGCAGTGGGGAAGACAGGGCCCCTCGGTACTTC
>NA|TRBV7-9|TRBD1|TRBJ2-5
CASKGTAQETQYF
TGTGCCAGCAAGGGGACAGCCCAAGAGACCCAGTACTTC
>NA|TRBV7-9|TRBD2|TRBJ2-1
CASSLPKLGLAGGNEQFF
TGTGCCAGCAGCTTACCTAAACTGGGACTAGCGGGGGGCAATGAGCAGTTCTTC
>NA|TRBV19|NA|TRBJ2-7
CASSMFGYYEQYF
TGTGCCAGTAGTATGTTCGGCTACTACGAGCAGTACTTC
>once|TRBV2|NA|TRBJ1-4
CASSLQRSSNEKLFF
TGTGCCAGCAGCCTACAGCGTTCGTCTAATGAAAAACTGTTTTTT
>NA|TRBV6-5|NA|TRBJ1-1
CASSYKAGVGTEAFF
TGTGCCAGCAGTTACAAGGCAGGGGTAGGTACTGAAGCTTTCTTT
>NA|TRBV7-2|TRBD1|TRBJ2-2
CASSVGGQGTGELFF
TGTGCCAGCAGCGTCGGAGGACAGGGGACCGGGGAGCTGTTTTTT
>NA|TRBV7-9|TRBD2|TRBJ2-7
CASSTGLAGGQGEQYF
TGTGCCAGCAGCACCGGACTAGCGGGGGGTCAGGGCGAGCAGTACTTC
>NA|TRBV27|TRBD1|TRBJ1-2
CASSLFDRGYGYTF
TGTGCCAGCAGTTTATTTGACAGGGGGTATGGCTACACCTTC
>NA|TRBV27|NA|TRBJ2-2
CASSLDTGELFF
TGTGCCAGCAGTTTAGACACCGGGGAGCTGTTTTTT
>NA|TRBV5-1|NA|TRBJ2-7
CASSLVADAYEQYF
TGCGCCAGCAGCTTGGTGGCAGACGCCTACGAGCAGTACTTC
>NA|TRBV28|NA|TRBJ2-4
CASSWRGQGGTKNIQYF
TGTGCCAGCAGTTGGCGTGGGCAGGGTGGAACCAAAAACATTCAGTACTTC
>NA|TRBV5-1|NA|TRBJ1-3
CASSYSGDAGNTIYF
TGCGCCAGCAGCTATTCTGGGGACGCCGGAAACACCATATATTTT
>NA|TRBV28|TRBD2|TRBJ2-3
CASSLWRLAGVDTQYF
TGTGCCAGCAGTTTATGGAGACTAGCGGGAGTAGATACGCAGTATTTT
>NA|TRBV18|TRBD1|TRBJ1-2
CASSPGGAYGYTF
TGTGCCAGCTCCCCAGGGGGCGCCTATGGCTACACCTTC
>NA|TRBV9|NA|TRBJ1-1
CASSADFTEAFF
TGTGCCAGCAGCGCAGACTTTACTGAAGCTTTCTTT
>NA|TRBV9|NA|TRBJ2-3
CASSVQGVPDTQYF
TGTGCCAGCAGCGTGCAAGGGGTCCCAGATACGCAGTATTTT
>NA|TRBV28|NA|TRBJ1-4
CANPLDVTTVGSTNEKLFF
TGTGCCAACCCTCTAGATGTGACCACAGTAGGTTCGACTAATGAAAAACTGTTTTTT
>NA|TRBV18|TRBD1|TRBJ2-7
CASSPLGGTGLEQYF
TGTGCCAGCTCACCGTTAGGCGGGACAGGGCTCGAGCAGTACTTC
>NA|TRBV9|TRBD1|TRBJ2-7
CASSPGTGLEGEQYF
TGTGCCAGCAGCCCCGGGACAGGCCTGGAGGGCGAGCAGTACTTC
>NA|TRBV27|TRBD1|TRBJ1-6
CASRTGQHNSPLHF
TGTGCCAGCAGAACGGGACAGCATAATTCACCCCTCCACTTT
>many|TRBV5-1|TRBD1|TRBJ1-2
CASNLYPGGIGYGYTF
TGCGCCAGCAACTTATATCCAGGGGGGATCGGCTATGGCTACACCTTC
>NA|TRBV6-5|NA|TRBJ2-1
CASSTDTGREFF
TGTGCCAGCAGTACCGACACGGGGCGAGAGTTCTTC
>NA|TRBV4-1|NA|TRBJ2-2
CASSQDGALANTGELFF
TGCGCCAGCAGCCAAGACGGGGCGTTGGCGAACACCGGGGAGCTGTTTTTT
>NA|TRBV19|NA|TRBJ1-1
CASRPQMNTEAFF
TGTGCCAGTAGACCCCAAATGAACACTGAAGCTTTCTTT
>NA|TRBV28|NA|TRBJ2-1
CASSLGAYEQFF
TGTGCCAGCAGTTTAGGAGCTTACGAGCAGTTCTTC
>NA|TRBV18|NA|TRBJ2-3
CASSSRGPSTDTQYF
TGTGCCAGCTCATCACGGGGGCCCAGCACAGATACGCAGTATTTT
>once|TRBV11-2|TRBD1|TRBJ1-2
CASSLWGQGVGYTF
TGTGCCAGCAGCTTATGGGGACAGGGGGTTGGCTACACCTTC
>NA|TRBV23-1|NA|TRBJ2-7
CASSQNPMSRYEQYF
TGCGCCAGCAGTCAAAACCCCATGTCACGCTACGAGCAGTACTTC
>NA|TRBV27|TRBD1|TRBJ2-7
CASSFSRQGESYEQYF
TGTGCCAGCAGTTTTAGTAGACAGGGAGAGTCCTACGAGCAGTACTTC
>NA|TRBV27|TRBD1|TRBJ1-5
CASSPYRDRVINQPQHF
TGTGCCAGCAGTCCCTACCGGGACAGGGTCATCAATCAGCCCCAGCATTTT
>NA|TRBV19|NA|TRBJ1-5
CASSSRRIEPQHF
TGTGCCAGTAGTAGTCGACGGATTGAACCCCAGCATTTT
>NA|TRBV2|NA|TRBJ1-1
CASSETSGGRNTEAFF
TGTGCCAGCAGTGAGACGTCCGGGGGTCGAAACACTGAAGCTTTCTTT
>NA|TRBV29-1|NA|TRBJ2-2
CSVEYLRDTGELFF
TGCAGCGTTGAATATCTTAGGGACACCGGGGAGCTGTTTTTT
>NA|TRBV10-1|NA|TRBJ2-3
CASSETTTTDTQYF
TGCGCCAGCAGTGAGACGACTACCACAGATACGCAGTATTTT
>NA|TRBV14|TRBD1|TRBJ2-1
CASSHLRGSSYNEQFF
TGTGCCAGCAGCCATCTCAGGGGGAGCTCCTACAATGAGCAGTTCTTC
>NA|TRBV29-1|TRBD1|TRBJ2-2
CSGGTGFNTGELFF
TGCAGCGGTGGGACAGGCTTCAACACCGGGGAGCTGTTTTTT